This T cell receptor (beta chain) appears in the sequencing data of a study of CD8 T cells in ankylosing spondylitis. Ten or more counts support this clonotype. A quantitative 5'-RACE method, one with molecular barcodes, was used to make TCR beta libraries. TCRdb called the 5' RACE reads again in MiXCR, with one record for every CDR3 protein. The sample has 130,000 or so distinct CDR3 sequences; more than 6.5% are singletons. The sequenced material came from blood, either unsorted or a sorted T cell fraction (not recorded which). The clonotype originates from a male donor with ankylosing spondylitis or in good health (not recorded which).

The CDR3 DNA reads TGCAGTGCTAGGCCGTCGGGGGCCACCGGGGAGCTGTTTTTT. Protein: CSARPSGATGELFF. The gene calls are TRBV20-1 and TRBJ2-2, with D possibly called TRBD1 or TRBD2 (6 bases each). Germline CDR1 is DFQATT and CDR2 is SNEGSKA (reference sequence). V lost 3 bases and J lost 4, with 12 bases in between. This CDR3 has 14 amino acids.